These 30 T cell receptor beta chains originate from one sample sequenced in a study of blood T cell repertoires in COVID-19. Data came from immunoSEQ multiplex PCR; TCRdb stores just in-frame clones and leaves some out. Found here are more than 110,000 clones, more than 80% of them singletons; the top ten hold roughly 3.9%. Sequences were obtained from PBMCs or T cells enriched from blood (not recorded which). The source is a man aged 50 to 60 who had recovered from COVID-19.

The chain employs TRBV9 and TRBJ1-2; 12 nucleotides align to TRBD1. The V gene end was trimmed by 0 bases and the J gene end by 7 bases; junction bases not matched to a gene: 10. This CDR3 spans 17 amino acids. Per germline, CDR1 SGDLS and CDR2 YYNGEE. CDR3 amino acids: CASSVDGTGGARAGYTF. CDR3 DNA sequence: TGTGCCAGCAGCGTAGATGGGACAGGGGGCGCCCGGGCTGGCTACACCTTC.

This clone occurred many times. The V gene is TRBV11-1, the J gene TRBJ2-1; TRBD2 agrees at 9 bases. There are 16 residues in the CDR3. V was pared by 5 bases and J by 9 bases, with 14 bases of the junction left unmatched. Germline V gives CDR1 SGHAT, CDR2 FQDESV (reference sequence). The CDR3 DNA reads as TGTGCCAGCAGCAAAAAAGTTGGCGGGGGGGCGATTGAGCAGTTCTTC. This codes for CASSKKVGGGAIEQFF.

The rearrangement joins TRBV18 to TRBJ2-2, with D possibly being TRBD2 (6 bases). This CDR3 has 16 amino acids. Trimming pared 1 base from V and 2 bases from J, leaving 11 bases between. Germline V gene sequence: CDR1 KGHSH, CDR2 LQKENI. CDR3 sequence reads: CASSPLLGGNTGELFF. For the CDR3, the DNA is TGTGCCAGCTCACCACTGCTGGGGGGAAACACCGGGGAGCTGTTTTTT.

The V call is TRBV5-6, the J call TRBJ2-4, with no clear D. CDR1 is SGHDT and CDR2 is YYEEEE in the germline V gene. The CDR3 spans 16 residues. The ends were cut back, 4 bases at V and 0 bases at J, with 14 bases in the middle. CDR3 protein: CASSLGGPLAKNIQYF. The CDR3 nucleotides are TGTGCCAGCAGCCTGGGCGGCCCTTTAGCCAAAAACATTCAGTACTTC.

On this clone: Germline is not matched at one junction end, which may reflect a read error. The chain couples TRBV19 to TRBJ2-3; a weak D match, TRBD1 (5 bases). Germline-derived CDR1 and CDR2 are LNHDA and SQIVND (reference sequence). The CDR3 consists of 17 residues. The chain's CDR3 is CASSIFAGRRGRDTQYF. In nucleotides, the CDR3 is TGTGCCAGCAGTATCTTCGCCGGCCGAAGGGGAAGAGATACGCAGTATTTT.

The chain joins TRBV7-9 to TRBJ2-3; 8 bases agree with TRBD2. The CDR3 runs to 14 residues. V gave up 6 bases and J gave up 0 bases; unmatched junction bases: 2. Germline CDR1 and CDR2: SEHNR and FQNEAQ (reference sequence). The CDR3 loop reads CASSVAGSTDTQYF. CDR3 DNA sequence: TGTGCCAGCAGTGTAGCGGGAAGCACAGATACGCAGTATTTT. The full variable domain, rest sourced from reference TRBV7-9 and TRBJ2-3, is DTGVSQNPRHKITKRGQNVTFRCDPISEHNRLYWYRQTLGQGPEFLTYFQNEAQLEKSRLLSDRFSAERPKGSFSTLEIQRTEQGDSAMYLCASSVAGSTDTQYFGPGTRLTVL.

J is TRBJ2-3 and V is TRBV2; 7 bases map to TRBD2. The V gene's germline CDR1 is SNHLY and CDR2 FYNNEI. The trim removed 0 bases at V and 2 bases at J, leaving 5 bases unmatched. The CDR3 has 16 amino acids. CDR3 amino acids: CASSEASSGLTDTQYF. The CDR3 nucleotides are TGTGCCAGCAGTGAAGCGAGTAGCGGGCTCACAGATACGCAGTATTTT.

The chain recombines TRBV7-3 with TRBJ2-3, with D tentatively TRBD2 (6 bases). The V end lost 3 bases, the J end lost 8 bases, and 15 bases lay between the germline ends. The CDR3 is 14 amino acids. CDR1 is SGHTA, CDR2 FQGTGA, per germline. The CDR3 DNA is TGTGCCAGCAGCTTTAAATTAGCGGTCGCTACGCAGTATTTT. This codes for CASSFKLAVATQYF.

The CDR3 loop is CASSLDGGEAFF. The CDR3 nucleotides are TGTGCCAGCAGCTTGGACGGAGGTGAAGCTTTCTTT. The chain employs TRBV5-4 and TRBJ1-1; D gene uncertain. The CDR3 spans 12 residues. Germline V gene data show CDR1 as SGHNT and CDR2 as YYREEE (reference sequence). V lost 0 bases to trimming and J lost 7 bases, with 7 bases between them. The full variable domain, rest sourced from reference TRBV5-4 and TRBJ1-1, is ETGVTQSPTHLIKTRGQQVTLRCSSQSGHNTVSWYQQALGQGPQFIFQYYREEENGRGNFPPRFSGLQFPNYSSELNVNALELDDSALYLCASSLDGGEAFFGQGTRLTVV.

V usage is TRBV2 and J usage is TRBJ1-1, with D possibly TRBD1 on 6 matching bases. CDR3 length: 14 amino acids. The germline V and J ends were trimmed by 6 bases and 7 bases, with 18 bases remaining between them. Germline V gene sequence: CDR1 SNHLY, CDR2 FYNNEI. The DNA for the CDR3 is TGTGCCAGCAGCATCCAGGGGAGGGACGGTGAAGCTTTCTTT. Amino acids: CASSIQGRDGEAFF. The full variable domain, rest sourced from reference TRBV2 and TRBJ1-1, is EPEVTQTPSHQVTQMGQEVILRCVPISNHLYFYWYRQILGQKVEFLVSFYNNEISEKSEIFDDQFSVERPDGSNFTLKIRSTKLEDSAMYFCASSIQGRDGEAFFGQGTRLTVV.

The chain uses TRBV2 and TRBJ2-2; maybe TRBD1 (5 bases). The CDR3 is 14 residues long. The ends were cut back, 4 bases at V and 5 bases at J, with 11 bases in the middle. The germline V gene has CDR1 SNHLY and CDR2 FYNNEI. Here the CDR3 reads CASSGQGTTGELFF. Here the CDR3 DNA reads TGTGCCAGCAGTGGTCAGGGTACGACCGGGGAGCTGTTTTTT. Looking up the rest from reference TRBV2 and TRBJ2-2 gives the full variable domain: EPEVTQTPSHQVTQMGQEVILRCVPISNHLYFYWYRQILGQKVEFLVSFYNNEISEKSEIFDDQFSVERPDGSNFTLKIRSTKLEDSAMYFCASSGQGTTGELFFGEGSRLTVL.

The count of this clone is one. This chain connects TRBV25-1 to TRBJ2-2, with D perhaps TRBD1 (5 bases). CDR1 is MGHDK and CDR2 is SYGVNS in the germline V gene. The V end was cut by 8 bases, the J end by 2 bases, with 12 bases between. The CDR3 has 14 residues. In DNA, the CDR3 is TGTGCCAGCCTAGGACAATTTAACACCGGGGAGCTGTTTTTT. Its translation is CASLGQFNTGELFF.

The rearrangement joins TRBV15 to TRBJ1-2, with TRBD1 identical over 10 bases. Losses at the gene ends were 0 bases for V and 5 bases for J; bases not matched to a gene: 15. Germline values: CDR1 LNHNV, CDR2 YYDKDF (reference sequence). CDR3 length equals 19 residues. CDR3 residues: CATSRDPRTGGLQTYGYTF. CDR3 DNA sequence: TGTGCCACCAGCAGAGATCCTAGGACAGGGGGTCTCCAGACTTATGGCTACACCTTC.

The chain is built from TRBV25-1 and TRBJ2-1; TRBD2 is a possible D gene (5 bases). The CDR3 runs to 13 residues. Germline lookup yields CDR1 MGHDK and CDR2 SYGVNS. Trimming shortened V by 9 bases and J by 8 bases, and 17 bases separated the two germline ends. The CDR3 coding sequence is TGTGCCAGTCGACCGAAGGCGGGCGATGAGCAGTTCTTC. It yields the protein CASRPKAGDEQFF.

The rearrangement links TRBV7-2 to TRBJ1-2; D is ambiguous. The ends were cut back, 3 bases at V and 0 bases at J, with 5 bases in the middle. The CDR3 runs 13 residues. Germline V lookup: CDR1 SGHTA, CDR2 FQGNSA. The CDR3 DNA follows: TGTGCCAGCAGCTTTTCCTCTAACTATGGCTACACCTTC. Its translation: CASSFSSNYGYTF.

The V and J genes are TRBV9 and TRBJ2-1, with D perhaps matching TRBD1 (6 bases). V was clipped by 2 bases and J by 4 bases, with 13 bases between them. The CDR3 has 15 amino acids. CDR1 and CDR2 from the germline V gene are SGDLS and YYNGEE. CDR3 amino acids: CASSVLGASYNEQFF. DNA of the CDR3: TGTGCCAGCAGCGTGCTGGGGGCCAGTTACAATGAGCAGTTCTTC.

The chain couples TRBV5-4 to TRBJ2-2; D perhaps matches TRBD2 (5 bases). V was shortened by 0 bases and J by 3 bases, with 9 bases between the two germline ends. This CDR3 has 15 amino acids. Germline CDR1 reads SGHNT; CDR2 reads YYREEE (reference sequence). The CDR3 protein is CASSLAGSYTGELFF. The CDR3 DNA sequence: TGTGCCAGCAGCTTGGCGGGGTCCTACACCGGGGAGCTGTTTTTT.

V gene TRBV9 combines with J gene TRBJ2-5, with 10 positions matching TRBD1. The CDR3 has 15 residues. Per the germline V gene, CDR1 is SGDLS and CDR2 is YYNGEE. V lost 4 bases to trimming and J lost 10 bases; unmatched junction nucleotides: 13. CDR3 nucleotide sequence: TGTGCCAGCAGCTACCACGGGACAGGGGAGGGGATCCAGTACTTC. This codes for CASSYHGTGEGIQYF.

This chain joins TRBV19 and TRBJ1-4; 11 bases map to TRBD1. This CDR3 contains 15 residues. The V segment lost 6 bases and the J segment 3 bases; nucleotides outside the gene matches: 3. The germline gives CDR1 LNHDA, CDR2 SQIVND (reference sequence). CDR3 DNA: TGTGCCAGTAGCCCGGGACAGGGGGCTAATGAAAAACTGTTTTTT. Its protein product is CASSPGQGANEKLFF.

The rearrangement links TRBV6-5 to TRBJ2-2; 7 bases match TRBD2. Per the germline V gene, CDR1 is MNHEY and CDR2 is SVGAGI. This CDR3 region has 15 residues. V gave up 2 bases and J gave up 5 bases; unmatched junction bases: 5. The CDR3 DNA reads TGTGCCAGCAGTTACACGGGGGGAATTACCGGGGAGCTGTTTTTT. The encoded protein is CASSYTGGITGELFF.

This clone has just a few counts. This sequence joins TRBV13 and TRBJ2-3; no firm D call. The germline V and J ends were trimmed by 4 bases and 2 bases, with 7 bases remaining between them. The CDR3 has 13 residues. Per the germline V gene, CDR1 is PRHDT and CDR2 is FYEKMQ (reference sequence). The CDR3 is CASSSRHTDTQYF. Written as DNA, the CDR3 is TGTGCCAGCAGCTCTCGACACACAGATACGCAGTATTTT. Full variable domain (rest looked up from reference TRBV13 and TRBJ2-3): AAGVIQSPRHLIKEKRETATLKCYPIPRHDTVYWYQQGPGQDPQFLISFYEKMQSDKGSIPDRFSAQQFSDYHSELNMSSLELGDSALYFCASSSRHTDTQYFGPGTRLTVL.

V is TRBV5-1 and J is TRBJ1-2; D unresolved. Germline CDR1 and CDR2: SGHRS and YFSETQ. There are 15 residues in the CDR3. V shed 0 bases and J shed 1 base, with 10 bases lying between them. CDR3 nucleotides: TGCGCCAGCAGCTTGGAGCCCCCAGGTAACTATGGCTACACCTTC. It is translated as CASSLEPPGNYGYTF.

The genes are TRBV29-1 and TRBJ1-2, with D unclear. Trimming took off 4 bases at V and 2 bases at J, with 20 bases between the two ends. Germline CDR1 SQVTM, CDR2 ANQGSEA. This CDR3 has 16 residues. The CDR3 sequence is CSVAGGESTSNYGYTF. In DNA, the CDR3 is TGCAGCGTTGCCGGCGGGGAATCGACATCGAACTATGGCTACACCTTC. Supplemented by reference TRBV29-1 and TRBJ1-2, the full variable domain reads SAVISQKPSRDICQRGTSLTIQCQVDSQVTMMFWYRQQPGQSLTLIATANQGSEATYESGFVIDKFPISRPNLTFSTLTVSNMSPEDSSIYLCSVAGGESTSNYGYTFGSGTRLTVV.

V and J are TRBV5-1 and TRBJ2-7; tentatively, D is TRBD2 (6 bases). From germline, CDR1 is SGHRS and CDR2 YFSETQ. CDR3 length: 13 amino acids. V gave up 3 bases and J gave up 2 bases, with 9 bases separating them. The DNA of the CDR3 is TGCGCCAGCAGCTGGGGAGGAACCTACGAGCAGTACTTC. Encoded protein: CASSWGGTYEQYF.

The chain has TRBV5-1 and TRBJ2-2, with D possibly TRBD2 on 5 matching bases. Germline CDR1 is SGHRS and CDR2 is YFSETQ. The CDR3 length is 14 residues. Deletions cut 2 bases from V and 1 base from J, with 6 bases between. CDR3: CASSLEGNTGELFF. For the CDR3, the DNA is TGCGCCAGCAGCTTAGAGGGGAACACCGGGGAGCTGTTTTTT.

This chain connects TRBV30 to TRBJ1-5; 9 nucleotides agree with TRBD1. This CDR3 comprises 13 residues. Germline CDR1 GTSNPN, CDR2 SVGIG (reference sequence). V shed 5 bases, J shed 2 bases, and the junction held 1 base outside the gene matches. CDR3 in DNA: TGTGCCTGGGACAGGGGGGGCAATCAGCCCCAGCATTTT. This gives the protein CAWDRGGNQPQHF. Looking up the rest from reference TRBV30 and TRBJ1-5 gives the full variable domain: SQTIHQWPATLVQPVGSPLSLECTVEGTSNPNLYWYRQAAGRGLQLLFYSVGIGQISSEVPQNLSASRPQDRQFILSSKKLLLSDSGFYLCAWDRGGNQPQHFGDGTRLSIL.

The chain joins TRBV7-2 to TRBJ1-4; D ambiguous. This CDR3 contains 14 residues. V shed 0 bases and J shed 8 bases, with 10 bases lying between them. Germline V gene data show CDR1 as SGHTA and CDR2 as FQGNSA. This CDR3 is CASSLAGMWEKLFF. The DNA for the CDR3 is TGTGCCAGCAGCTTAGCCGGGATGTGGGAAAAACTGTTTTTT.

This clone has just a few counts. The rearrangement uses TRBV4-1 and TRBJ1-1, with TRBD1 matching over 10 bases. Per the germline V gene, CDR1 is MGHRA and CDR2 is YSYEKL. Trimming removed 6 bases from V and 6 bases from J; junction bases left unmatched: 7. The CDR3 spans 14 residues. Written as DNA, the CDR3 is TGCGCCAGCAGGCGGACAGGGGGTTTATCTGAAGCTTTCTTT. It translates to CASRRTGGLSEAFF.

This CDR3 reads CASSAGQSNYGYTF. DNA of the CDR3: TGTGCCAGCAGCGCGGGACAGTCTAACTATGGCTACACCTTC. The V and J genes are TRBV7-2 and TRBJ1-2; 7 bases align to TRBD1. Looked up from germline, CDR1 is SGHTA and CDR2 is FQGNSA. Trimming cost V 5 bases and J 0 bases; bases outside gene matches: 3. The CDR3 contains 14 residues.

V and J are TRBV5-5 and TRBJ1-2, with D tentatively TRBD1 (5 bases). This CDR3 spans 16 amino acids. Germline V gene lookup returns CDR1 SGHKS and CDR2 YYEKEE (reference sequence). V dropped 0 bases and J dropped 4 bases, with 16 bases sitting between them. CDR3 amino acids: CASSLAIGALGYGYTF. In DNA, the CDR3 is TGTGCCAGCAGCTTGGCCATTGGGGCCTTGGGCTATGGCTACACCTTC.